This T cell receptor beta chain was profiled in a study of blood T cells in healthy people across ages. The CDR3 runs to 13 residues. Trimming stripped 1 base from V and 10 bases from J, with 11 bases between. In germline, CDR1 is SGHTA, CDR2 FQGTGA. This clonotype was seen ten or more times. With a J-beta primer mix and a sample-barcoded 5' primer, a second PCR ran about 6 to 11 cycles. From the 5' RACE reads, TCRdb called clonotypes with MiXCR, one entry per CDR3 protein. This table holds some 790,000 distinct CDR3 sequences, 25% to 30% found once. The source of this sequence is a woman aged 80 or over in good health. This chain links TRBV7-3 with TRBJ2-1; maybe TRBD2 (6 bases). Sequenced sample: blood. CDR3: CASSLMGGVEQFF. The CDR3 bases are TGTGCCAGCAGCTTAATGGGCGGGGTGGAGCAGTTCTTC. Variable domain in full (rest from reference TRBV7-3 and TRBJ2-1): GAGVSQTPSNKVTEKGKYVELRCDPISGHTALYWYRQSLGQGPEFLIYFQGTGAADDSGLPNDRFFAVRPEGSVSTLKIQRTERGDSAVYLCASSLMGGVEQFFGPGTRLTVL.